The clone carrying this T cell receptor beta chain was observed a handful of times. As yet, its antigen is unknown. Sample-barcoded 5' priming and a J-beta primer mix drove a second PCR of roughly 6 to 12 cycles. From the 5' RACE reads, TCRdb called clonotypes with MiXCR, one entry per CDR3 protein. Of 500,000 to 600,000 distinct CDR3 sequences in the sample, approximately 30% are singletons; the top ten hold 18%. The data stem from a study of blood T cells in healthy people across ages. General study results and limits: More naive CD4+ cells and higher diversity were found in long-lived than in aged donors.

CDR3 length: 16 residues. Trimming pared 0 bases from V and 4 bases from J, leaving 16 bases between. Germline V gives CDR1 SGHRS, CDR2 YFSETQ. Caucasian, healthy and from Russia, the donors were aged between about 6 and 100. Sequencing input: blood. The chain recombines TRBV5-1 with TRBJ1-1; a possible D gene is TRBD1 (5 bases). The receptor was isolated from a woman aged 70-85 years in good health. The CDR3 loop reads CASSLVSVGVTTEAFF. The CDR3 bases are TGCGCCAGCAGCTTGGTATCAGTGGGGGTCACCACTGAAGCTTTCTTT.